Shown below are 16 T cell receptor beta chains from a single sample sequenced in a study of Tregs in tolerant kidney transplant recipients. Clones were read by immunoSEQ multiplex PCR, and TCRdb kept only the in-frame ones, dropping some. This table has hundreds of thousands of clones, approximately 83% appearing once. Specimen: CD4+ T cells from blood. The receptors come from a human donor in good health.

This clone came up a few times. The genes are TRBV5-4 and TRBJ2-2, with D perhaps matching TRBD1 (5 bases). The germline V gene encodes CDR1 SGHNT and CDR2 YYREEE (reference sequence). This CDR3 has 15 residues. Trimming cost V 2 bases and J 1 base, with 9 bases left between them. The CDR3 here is CASSLPGQNTGELFF. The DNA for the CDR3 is TGTGCCAGCAGCTTACCAGGACAGAACACCGGGGAGCTGTTTTTT.

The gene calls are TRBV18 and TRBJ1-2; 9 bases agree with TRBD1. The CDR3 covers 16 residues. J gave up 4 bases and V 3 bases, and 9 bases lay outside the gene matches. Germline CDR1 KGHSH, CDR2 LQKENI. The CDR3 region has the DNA TGTGCCAGCTCACCTTTAGGACAGGGGTATCCCTATGGCTACACCTTC. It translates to CASSPLGQGYPYGYTF.

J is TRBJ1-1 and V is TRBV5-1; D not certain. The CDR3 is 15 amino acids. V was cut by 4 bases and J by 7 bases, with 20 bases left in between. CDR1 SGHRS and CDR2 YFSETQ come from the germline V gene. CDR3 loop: CASSPGDPILSEAFF. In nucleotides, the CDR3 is TGCGCCAGCAGCCCGGGAGACCCGATTCTAAGTGAAGCTTTCTTT.

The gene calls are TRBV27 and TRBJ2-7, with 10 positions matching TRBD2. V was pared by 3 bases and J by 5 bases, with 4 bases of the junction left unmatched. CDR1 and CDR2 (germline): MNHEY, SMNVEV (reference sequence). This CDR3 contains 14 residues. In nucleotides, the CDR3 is TGTGCCAGCAGTTTTGGTCTAGCGGGAGACGAGCAGTACTTC. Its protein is CASSFGLAGDEQYF.

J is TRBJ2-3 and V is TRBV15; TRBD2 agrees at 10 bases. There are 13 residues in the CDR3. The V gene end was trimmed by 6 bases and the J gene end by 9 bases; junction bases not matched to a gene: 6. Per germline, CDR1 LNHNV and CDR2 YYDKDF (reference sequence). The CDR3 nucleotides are TGTGCCACCAGTCTAGCGGGAGTGCACACGCAGTATTTT. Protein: CATSLAGVHTQYF.

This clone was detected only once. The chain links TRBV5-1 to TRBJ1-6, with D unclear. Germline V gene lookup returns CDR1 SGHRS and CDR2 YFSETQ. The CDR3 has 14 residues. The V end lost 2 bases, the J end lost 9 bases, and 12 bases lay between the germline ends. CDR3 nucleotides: TGCGCCAGCAGCTTCGAGGTGAGGAGTTCACCCCTCCACTTT. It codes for CASSFEVRSSPLHF. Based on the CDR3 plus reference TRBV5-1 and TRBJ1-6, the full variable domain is KAGVTQTPRYLIKTRGQQVTLSCSPISGHRSVSWYQQTPGQGLQFLFEYFSETQRNKGNFPGRFSGRQFSNSRSEMNVSTLELGDSALYLCASSFEVRSSPLHFGNGTRLTVT.

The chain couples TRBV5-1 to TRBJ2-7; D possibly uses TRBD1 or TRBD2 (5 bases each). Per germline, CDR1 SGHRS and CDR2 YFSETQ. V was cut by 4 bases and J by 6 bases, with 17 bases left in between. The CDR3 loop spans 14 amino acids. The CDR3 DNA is TGCGCCAGCAGCATCGGGACGGAGGATCTCGAGCAGTACTTC. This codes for CASSIGTEDLEQYF.

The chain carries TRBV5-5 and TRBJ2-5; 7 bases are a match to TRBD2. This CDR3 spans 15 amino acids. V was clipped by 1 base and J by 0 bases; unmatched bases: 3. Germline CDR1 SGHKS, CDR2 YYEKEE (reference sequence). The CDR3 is CASSLYTSDQETQYF. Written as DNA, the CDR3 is TGTGCCAGCAGCTTGTATACTAGCGACCAAGAGACCCAGTACTTC. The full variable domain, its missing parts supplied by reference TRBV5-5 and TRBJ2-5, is DAGVTQSPTHLIKTRGQQVTLRCSPISGHKSVSWYQQVLGQGPQFIFQYYEKEERGRGNFPDRFSARQFPNYSSELNVNALLLGDSALYLCASSLYTSDQETQYFGPGTRLLVL.

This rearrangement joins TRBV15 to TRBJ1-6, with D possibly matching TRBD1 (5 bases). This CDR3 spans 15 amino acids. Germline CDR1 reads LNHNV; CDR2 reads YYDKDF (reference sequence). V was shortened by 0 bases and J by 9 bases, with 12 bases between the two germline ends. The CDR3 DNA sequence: TGTGCCACCAGCAGAGATGGGGGGTGGGGTTCACCCCTCCACTTT. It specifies CATSRDGGWGSPLHF. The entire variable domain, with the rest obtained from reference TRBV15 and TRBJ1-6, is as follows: DAMVIQNPRYQVTQFGKPVTLSCSQTLNHNVMYWYQQKSSQAPKLLFHYYDKDFNNEADTPDNFQSRRPNTSFCFLDIRSPGLGDTAMYLCATSRDGGWGSPLHFGNGTRLTVT.

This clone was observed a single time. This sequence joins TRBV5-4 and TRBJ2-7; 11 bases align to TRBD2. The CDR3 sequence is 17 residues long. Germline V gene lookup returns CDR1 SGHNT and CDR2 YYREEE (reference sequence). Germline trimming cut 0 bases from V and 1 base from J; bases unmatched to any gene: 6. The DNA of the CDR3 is TGTGCCAGCAGCTTGGGGGGGACTAGCGGAGCGTCCTACGAGCAGTACTTC. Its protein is CASSLGGTSGASYEQYF.

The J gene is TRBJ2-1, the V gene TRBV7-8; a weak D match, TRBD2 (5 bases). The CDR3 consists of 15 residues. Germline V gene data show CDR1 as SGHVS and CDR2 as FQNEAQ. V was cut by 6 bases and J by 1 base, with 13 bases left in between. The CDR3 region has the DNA TGTGCCAGCAGAGTAGAAACGGGGTCCTACAATGAGCAGTTCTTC. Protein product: CASRVETGSYNEQFF.

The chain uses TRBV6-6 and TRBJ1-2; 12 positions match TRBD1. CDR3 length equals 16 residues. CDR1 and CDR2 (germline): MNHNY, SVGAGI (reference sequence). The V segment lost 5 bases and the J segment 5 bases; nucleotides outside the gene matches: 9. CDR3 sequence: CASSKGQGAVAYGYTF. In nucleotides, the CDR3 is TGTGCCAGCAGTAAGGGACAGGGGGCTGTCGCGTATGGCTACACCTTC.

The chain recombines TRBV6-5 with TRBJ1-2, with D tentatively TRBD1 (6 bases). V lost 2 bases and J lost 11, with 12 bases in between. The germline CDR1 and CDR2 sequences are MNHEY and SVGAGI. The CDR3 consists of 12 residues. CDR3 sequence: CASSYATGYYTF. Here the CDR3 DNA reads TGTGCCAGCAGTTACGCAACAGGGTATTACACCTTC.

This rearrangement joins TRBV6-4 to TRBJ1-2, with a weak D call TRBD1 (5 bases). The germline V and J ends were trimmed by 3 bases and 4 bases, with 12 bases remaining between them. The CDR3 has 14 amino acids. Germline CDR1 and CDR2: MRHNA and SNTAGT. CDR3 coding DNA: TGTGCCAGCAGTGAAGATCAGGGTAGCTATGGCTACACCTTC. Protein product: CASSEDQGSYGYTF.

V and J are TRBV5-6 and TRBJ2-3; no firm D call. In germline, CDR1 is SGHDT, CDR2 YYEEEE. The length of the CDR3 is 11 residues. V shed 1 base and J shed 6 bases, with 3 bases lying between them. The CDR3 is CASSLYDTQYF. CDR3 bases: TGTGCCAGCAGCTTGTACGATACGCAGTATTTT.

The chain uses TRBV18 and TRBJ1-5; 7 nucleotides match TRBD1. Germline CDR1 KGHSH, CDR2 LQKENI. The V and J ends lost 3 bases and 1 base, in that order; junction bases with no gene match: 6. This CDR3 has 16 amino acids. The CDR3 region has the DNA TGTGCCAGCTCACCTTCATCGGACAGGAGCAATCAGCCCCAGCATTTT. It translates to CASSPSSDRSNQPQHF.